Listed below are T cell receptor beta chains from one sample, sequenced in a study of Graves' ophthalmopathy and Graves' hyperthyroidism. TCRdb called the multiplex PCR reads again in MiXCR, with one record for every CDR3 protein. The data hold about 700,000 distinct CDR3 sequences, with roughly 39% observed a single time. Sequences were obtained from peripheral blood. Source of these receptors: an adult man with Graves' ophthalmopathy. CDR3s include the opening cysteine and the closing phenylalanine or tryptophan. The D gene is left open where the match is weak. Not every row has a clone size; where given, it reads once, few, many or a size class.

TRBJ2-7,TRBD2,few,TRBV24-1,CATSDSRTSGRALNTYEQYF,TGTGCCACCAGTGATTCCCGGACTAGCGGGAGGGCCCTTAACACCTACGAGCAGTACTTC
TRBJ1-1,NA,NA,TRBV19,CASMEGPGWSTEAFF,TGTGCCAGTATGGAGGGACCCGGGTGGAGCACTGAAGCTTTCTTT
TRBJ2-6,NA,NA,TRBV29-1,CSVATGGDTEAF,TGCAGCGTTGCCACAGGGGGGGACACTGAAGCTTTC
TRBJ2-7,NA,NA,TRBV12-3/TRBV12-4,CASSLMAGGSNEQYF,TGTGCCAGCAGTTTAATGGCGGGTGGTAGCAACGAGCAGTACTTC
TRBJ2-2,NA,many,TRBV9,CASSVGGGANTGELFF,TGTGCCAGCAGCGTAGGTGGCGGAGCGAACACCGGGGAGCTGTTTTTT
TRBJ1-1,NA,many,TRBV12-5,CASAPDGGQGNTEAFF,TGTGCTAGTGCCCCCGATGGAGGGCAGGGGAACACTGAAGCTTTCTTT
TRBJ2-7,NA,NA,TRBV5-8,CASSPHRGEWTGTYEQYF,TGTGCCAGCAGCCCGCATCGGGGGGAGTGGACAGGGACCTACGAGCAGTACTTC
TRBJ2-7,TRBD1,NA,TRBV7-9,CASRQTGISNEQYF,TGTGCCAGCAGGCAGACAGGGATAAGCAACGAGCAGTACTTC
TRBJ1-6,NA,few,TRBV27,CASRDPGGISTLHF,TGTGCCAGCAGGGACCCCGGGGGAATATCAACCCTCCACTTT
TRBJ2-6,NA,many,TRBV19,CASSVSGSSGANVLTF,TGTGCCAGTAGTGTTAGCGGAAGCTCTGGGGCCAACGTCCTGACTTTC
TRBJ2-5,TRBD2,many,TRBV20-1,CSALSERGGQETQYF,TGCAGTGCTCTATCCGAGCGGGGGGGGCAAGAGACCCAGTACTTC
TRBJ1-2,NA,many,TRBV12-3/TRBV12-4,CASSLAGGQNGYTF,TGTGCCAGCAGTTTAGCGGGGGGCCAGAACGGCTACACCTTC
TRBJ1-4,TRBD1,NA,TRBV7-9,CASSQTGTGLFNEKLFF,TGTGCCAGCAGCCAAACCGGGACAGGGCTTTTTAATGAAAAACTGTTTTTT
TRBJ2-5,NA,few,TRBV7-2,CASSLVEGAGGQETQYF,TGTGCCAGCAGCTTAGTTGAGGGGGCGGGGGGCCAAGAGACCCAGTACTTC
TRBJ2-2,NA,few,TRBV27,CASMTANTGELFF,TGTGCCAGCATGACAGCGAACACCGGGGAGCTGTTTTTT
TRBJ2-5,NA,many,TRBV7-9,CASSLDLDLQETQYF,TGTGCCAGCAGCTTAGATCTCGACTTGCAAGAGACCCAGTACTTC
TRBJ2-5,TRBD1,NA,TRBV10-3,CASLRQGLEETQYF,TGTGCCAGCCTAAGACAGGGTTTGGAAGAGACCCAGTACTTC
TRBJ1-3,NA,few,TRBV3-1,CASSWDRGANTIYF,TGTGCCAGCAGCTGGGACCGCGGAGCTAACACCATATATTTT
TRBJ1-1,NA,many,TRBV29-1,CSVAVASKNTEAFF,TGCAGCGTTGCGGTGGCCAGTAAGAACACTGAAGCTTTCTTT
TRBJ1-1,NA,NA,TRBV25-1,CASSDGEGAFF,TGTGCCAGCAGTGATGGGGAGGGCGCTTTCTTT
TRBJ1-5,TRBD1,NA,TRBV7-8,CASSLRDSTNQPQHF,TGTGCCAGCAGCTTAAGGGACAGCACTAATCAGCCCCAGCATTTT
TRBJ1-2,TRBD1,many,TRBV20-1,CSARGHNYGYTF,TGCAGTGCCAGGGGGCACAACTATGGCTACACCTTC
TRBJ2-5,NA,NA,TRBV11-1,CASSLAIAEWDQETQYF,TGTGCCAGCAGCTTAGCGATAGCGGAGTGGGACCAAGAGACCCAGTACTTC
TRBJ2-5,NA,many,TRBV10-3,CAISDSGETQYF,TGTGCCATCAGTGATTCTGGAGAGACCCAGTACTTC
TRBJ2-2,TRBD1,NA,TRBV11-3,CASSWNRGIGELFF,TGTGCCAGCAGCTGGAACAGGGGAATAGGGGAGCTGTTTTTT
TRBJ1-5,NA,many,TRBV7-9,CASSFSGTNQPQHF,TGTGCCAGCAGCTTTTCAGGGACCAATCAGCCCCAGCATTTT
TRBJ2-7,NA,NA,TRBV11-2,CASSLEQGLPSYEQYF,TGTGCCAGCAGCTTAGAACAGGGCCTGCCCTCCTACGAGCAGTACTTC
TRBJ2-2,TRBD1,NA,TRBV13,CASSLGRGTGNTGELFF,TGTGCCAGCAGCTTAGGTCGGGGGACAGGGAACACCGGGGAGCTGTTTTTT
TRBJ1-1,TRBD1,many,TRBV5-1,CASSPWTGGGTEAFF,TGCGCCAGCAGCCCATGGACAGGGGGAGGGACTGAAGCTTTCTTT